This entry lists 15 T cell receptor beta chains sequenced from one sample in a study of shared clonotypes between healthy human individuals. The data were produced by immunoSEQ multiplex PCR, yet TCRdb's version contains in-frame clones alone and is incomplete. The sample carries just over 2,000,000 clones, 90% to 95% recorded once. Material: naive CD4+ T cells sorted from blood. Subset meaning: CD45RA+ positively selected. These receptors came from a man aged 18-30 years in good health.

This rearrangement joins TRBV6-1 to TRBJ2-6; D unresolved. CDR1 and CDR2 (germline): MNHNS, SASEGT. CDR3 size: 15 residues. The V gene lost 1 base and the J gene lost 0 bases, with 4 bases spanning the gap. The CDR3 DNA is TGTGCCAGCAGTGAAGGAAACTCTGGGGCCAACGTCCTGACTTTC. It is translated as CASSEGNSGANVLTF.

On this clone itself: The sample contains more than one DNA sequence encoding this CDR3. This sequence joins TRBV4-3 and TRBJ2-7, with a possible D match to TRBD2 (5 bases). Between the trimmed V and J ends, which lost 0 bases and 4 bases, there was a span of 10 bases. Germline lookup yields CDR1 LGHNA and CDR2 YSLEER. The CDR3 is 14 amino acids. The CDR3 sequence: CASSQERGSYEQYF. The CDR3 DNA is TGCGCCAGCAGCCAAGAACGGGGTTCGTACGAGCAGTACTTC.

The chain joins TRBV29-1 to TRBJ2-1; possible D gene TRBD2, 5 bases. This CDR3 spans 10 amino acids. Trimming pared 7 bases from V and 11 bases from J, leaving 12 bases between. Germline CDR1 reads SQVTM; CDR2 reads ANQGSEA. CDR3 sequence reads: CSGGSDKQFF. CDR3 coding DNA: TGCAGCGGAGGGAGCGATAAGCAGTTCTTC.

The genes are TRBV18 and TRBJ2-3; 9 nucleotides line up with TRBD2. V lost 0 bases, J lost 1 base, and 5 bases stayed unmatched. Germline V gives CDR1 KGHSH, CDR2 LQKENI. The CDR3 covers 17 residues. In DNA, the CDR3 is TGTGCCAGCTCACCACCGGGACTAGCTTACCGCACAGATACGCAGTATTTT. Its translation is CASSPPGLAYRTDTQYF.

The rearrangement links TRBV30 to TRBJ1-5; 8 nucleotides line up with TRBD1. Germline-derived CDR1 and CDR2 are GTSNPN and SVGIG (reference sequence). The V and J ends lost 4 bases and 10 bases, in that order; junction bases with no gene match: 9. The CDR3 is made up of 13 amino acids. This CDR3 reads CAWTLPGGGPQHF. The CDR3 DNA reads as TGTGCCTGGACGTTACCAGGGGGCGGACCCCAGCATTTT.

CDR3 region: CASGTATYNEQFF. CDR3 sequence (DNA): TGTGCCAGCGGGACGGCCACCTACAATGAGCAGTTCTTC. This chain links TRBV21-1 with TRBJ2-1. TRBV21-1 is listed as a pseudogene. The CDR3 length is 13 residues.

The gene calls are TRBV29-1 and TRBJ2-3, with TRBD2 identical over 11 bases. The V and J ends lost 4 bases and 6 bases, in that order; junction bases with no gene match: 6. CDR1 is SQVTM and CDR2 is ANQGSEA in the germline V gene. This CDR3 contains 14 residues. CDR3 coding DNA: TGCAGCGTTGGAGGGGCTAGCGGGGGGGATACGCAGTATTTT. Protein sequence: CSVGGASGGDTQYF.

V is TRBV18 and J is TRBJ1-2, with D perhaps TRBD1 (5 bases). The CDR3 extends over 12 amino acids. V was pared by 5 bases and J by 8 bases, with 12 bases between. Germline V gene lookup returns CDR1 KGHSH and CDR2 LQKENI. CDR3 sequence reads: CASSSVGGGYTF. The CDR3 coding sequence is TGTGCCAGCTCATCGGTGGGGGGAGGCTACACCTTC.

This rearrangement joins TRBV11-2 to TRBJ2-7, with 12 positions matching TRBD1. The V gene end was trimmed by 5 bases and the J gene end by 5 bases; junction bases not matched to a gene: 10. CDR1 SGHAT and CDR2 FQNNGV come from the germline V gene. CDR3 length: 16 amino acids. The CDR3 loop reads CASSLPGQGARNEQYF. The CDR3, as DNA: TGTGCCAGCAGCCTCCCGGGACAGGGGGCGCGCAACGAGCAGTACTTC.

The chain combines TRBV5-1 with TRBJ2-3; possible D gene TRBD2, 6 bases. Trimming took off 1 base at V and 4 bases at J, with 16 bases between the two ends. Germline V CDR1 and CDR2: SGHRS, YFSETQ. This CDR3 has 16 amino acids. This CDR3 reads CASSLYEGGKSDTQYF. The CDR3 coding sequence is TGCGCCAGCAGCTTGTATGAGGGAGGAAAATCAGATACGCAGTATTTT.

The V and J genes are TRBV30 and TRBJ2-2; D unclear. Deletions cut 0 bases from V and 1 base from J, with 15 bases between. The germline V gene has CDR1 GTSNPN and CDR2 SVGIG (reference sequence). The CDR3 totals 17 residues. The CDR3 region is CAWSVHRGARNTGELFF. The CDR3 DNA reads as TGTGCCTGGAGTGTACATCGCGGCGCTAGGAACACCGGGGAGCTGTTTTTT.

The rearrangement joins TRBV6-1 to TRBJ2-7; possible D gene TRBD1, 6 bases. The CDR3 sequence is 15 residues long. Germline CDR1 reads MNHNS; CDR2 reads SASEGT. The V and J ends lost 6 bases and 0 bases respectively, with 15 bases between them. The CDR3 loop reads CASSLISDSSYEQYF. The CDR3 coding sequence is TGTGCCAGCAGCCTTATATCGGACAGCTCCTACGAGCAGTACTTC.

In DNA, the CDR3 is TGTGCCAGCAGCGGAAACAGGCCAGCATCCTACGAGCAGTACTTC. It is translated as CASSGNRPASYEQYF. V is TRBV6-5 and J is TRBJ2-7; TRBD1 might be the D (5 bases). Trimming left V 6 bases short and J 1 base short, with 16 bases between. Germline values: CDR1 MNHEY, CDR2 SVGAGI. The CDR3 has 15 amino acids.

This chain uses TRBV4-3 with TRBJ2-1; 9 positions match TRBD2. Looked up from germline, CDR1 is LGHNA and CDR2 is YSLEER. Losses at the gene ends were 7 bases for V and 6 bases for J; bases not matched to a gene: 10. This CDR3 comprises 15 residues. The CDR3 is CASTRSGSDGNEQFF. The CDR3 DNA reads as TGCGCCAGCACCCGTAGCGGGAGTGATGGCAATGAGCAGTTCTTC.

This chain connects TRBV5-6 to TRBJ2-6, with D hard to call. V lost 0 bases and J lost 3, with 13 bases in between. From germline, CDR1 is SGHDT and CDR2 YYEEEE. This CDR3 comprises 17 residues. CDR3 amino acids: CASSLVRVSDGANVLTF. The CDR3 DNA follows: TGTGCCAGCAGCTTGGTCCGGGTATCTGATGGGGCCAACGTCCTGACTTTC.